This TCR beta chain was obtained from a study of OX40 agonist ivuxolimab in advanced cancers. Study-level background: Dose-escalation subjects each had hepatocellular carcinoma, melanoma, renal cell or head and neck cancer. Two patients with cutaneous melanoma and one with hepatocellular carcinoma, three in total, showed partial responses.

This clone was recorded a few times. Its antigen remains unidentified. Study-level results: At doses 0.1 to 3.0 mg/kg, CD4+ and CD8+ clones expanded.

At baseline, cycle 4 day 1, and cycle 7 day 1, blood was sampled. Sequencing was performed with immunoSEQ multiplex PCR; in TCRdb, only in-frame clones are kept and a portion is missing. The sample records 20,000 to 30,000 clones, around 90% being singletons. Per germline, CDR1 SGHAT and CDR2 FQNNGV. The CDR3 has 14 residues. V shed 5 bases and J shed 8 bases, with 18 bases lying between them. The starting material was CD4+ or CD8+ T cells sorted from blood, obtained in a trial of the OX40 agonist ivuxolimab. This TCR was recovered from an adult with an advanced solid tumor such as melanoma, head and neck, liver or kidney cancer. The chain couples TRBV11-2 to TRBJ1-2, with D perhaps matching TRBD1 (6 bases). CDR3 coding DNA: TGTGCCAGCAGCGCAGTACGGAGTCAGGGGGGCTACACCTTC. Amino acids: CASSAVRSQGGYTF.